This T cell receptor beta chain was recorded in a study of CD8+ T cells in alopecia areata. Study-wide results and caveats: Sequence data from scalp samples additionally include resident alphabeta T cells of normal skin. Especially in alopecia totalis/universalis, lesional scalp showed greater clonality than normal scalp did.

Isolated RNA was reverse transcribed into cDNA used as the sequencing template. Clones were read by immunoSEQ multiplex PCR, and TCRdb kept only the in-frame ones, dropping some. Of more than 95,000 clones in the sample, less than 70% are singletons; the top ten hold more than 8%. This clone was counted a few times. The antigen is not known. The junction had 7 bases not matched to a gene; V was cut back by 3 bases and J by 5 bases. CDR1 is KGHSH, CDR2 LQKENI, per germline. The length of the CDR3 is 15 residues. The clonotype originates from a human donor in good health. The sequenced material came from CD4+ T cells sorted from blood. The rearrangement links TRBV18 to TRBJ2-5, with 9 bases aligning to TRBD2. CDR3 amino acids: CASSPTIAGAETQYF. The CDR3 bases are TGTGCCAGCTCACCTACAATAGCGGGGGCCGAGACCCAGTACTTC.